One sample yielded the 14 T cell receptor beta chains listed below, sequenced in a study of T cells in Graves' hyperthyroidism and ophthalmopathy. TCR beta CDR3 regions were amplified from RNA transcripts. The HTBI set primed first-round TCR CDR3 RT-PCR. In TCRdb, the multiplex PCR reads were re-called with MiXCR into one record per CDR3 protein. The sample includes more than 300,000 distinct CDR3 sequences, approximately 15% of them seen just once. Material for sequencing was blood. These receptors all come from a woman in her thirties with Graves' hyperthyroidism.

This clonotype was seen repeatedly, ten times or more. This chain uses TRBV7-8 with TRBJ1-3; D unresolved. The length of the CDR3 is 16 residues. The germline V and J ends were trimmed by 0 bases and 6 bases, with 15 bases remaining between them. Germline CDR1 is SGHVS and CDR2 is FQNEAQ. The CDR3 protein is CASSLASRLAQNTIYF. Here the CDR3 DNA reads TGTGCCAGCAGCTTAGCGTCCAGGCTAGCACAAAACACCATATATTTT.

The CDR3 sequence is CASSQDRASGSDTQYF. CDR3 DNA sequence: TGTGCCAGCAGCCAAGATCGGGCTAGCGGATCAGATACGCAGTATTTT. The rearrangement uses TRBV3-1 and TRBJ2-3; the match to TRBD2 covers 7 bases. The V and J ends lost 0 bases and 4 bases, in that order; junction bases with no gene match: 7. CDR1 and CDR2 from the germline V gene are LGHDT and YNNKEL (reference sequence). This CDR3 region has 16 residues.

For this clonotype: A clone one base away is much larger, so this may be a read error. J is TRBJ2-2 and V is TRBV24-1, with TRBD1 as a possible D gene (5 bases). The V end was cut by 7 bases, the J end by 1 base, with 9 bases between. In germline, CDR1 is KGHDR, CDR2 SFDVKD. The CDR3 loop spans 14 amino acids. The CDR3 protein is CATSATGNTGELFF. CDR3 DNA: TGTGCCACCAGCGCAACAGGGAACACCGGGGAGCTGTTTTTT.

This clonotype was recorded a few times. V and J are TRBV10-3 and TRBJ2-2; 9 bases align to TRBD2. This CDR3 has 15 residues. With 4 bases clipped from V and 6 bases from J, the junction kept 6 bases outside the gene matches. Germline CDR1 and CDR2: ENHRY and SYGVKD. CDR3 region: CAISGNSGGPGELFF. The DNA for the CDR3 is TGTGCCATCAGTGGAAATAGCGGGGGTCCCGGGGAGCTGTTTTTT.

This clonotype was seen at least ten times. The rearrangement joins TRBV28 to TRBJ2-3; no clear D. This CDR3 has 13 residues. Germline assignment: CDR1 MDHEN and CDR2 SYDVKM. With 3 bases removed from V and 0 bases from J, the gap between germline ends came to 4 bases. Here the CDR3 DNA reads TGTGCCAGCAGTTTCTTAAGCACAGATACGCAGTATTTT. Amino acids: CASSFLSTDTQYF. The entire variable domain, with the rest obtained from reference TRBV28 and TRBJ2-3, is as follows: DVKVTQSSRYLVKRTGEKVFLECVQDMDHENMFWYRQDPGLGLRLIYFSYDVKMKEKGDIPEGYSVSREKKERFSLILESASTNQTSMYLCASSFLSTDTQYFGPGTRLTVL.

V and J are TRBV10-3 and TRBJ1-2; possible D gene TRBD1, 6 bases. The CDR3 is made up of 14 amino acids. The germline CDR1 and CDR2 sequences are ENHRY and SYGVKD. V was cut by 2 bases and J by 3 bases, with 10 bases left in between. Here the CDR3 reads CAISETGTHYGYTF. DNA for the CDR3: TGTGCCATCAGTGAGACCGGGACACACTATGGCTACACCTTC.

This sequence joins TRBV6-1 and TRBJ1-5; the D gene is possibly TRBD1 (5 bases). Germline V gives CDR1 MNHNS, CDR2 SASEGT. The CDR3 length is 14 residues. With 5 bases removed from V and 9 bases from J, the gap between germline ends came to 17 bases. For the CDR3, the DNA is TGTGCCAGCAGTCCCCGGGACCCGGGCCGGCCCCAGCATTTT. Protein sequence: CASSPRDPGRPQHF.

In this sample, this clonotype turned up a few times. The rearrangement uses TRBV5-1 and TRBJ2-2, with a tentative D call TRBD1 (5 bases). The germline V gene has CDR1 SGHRS and CDR2 YFSETQ. CDR3 length equals 14 residues. V lost 0 bases, J lost 3 bases, and 6 bases lay in between. DNA for the CDR3: TGCGCCAGCAGCTTGGCCAGGGACACCGGGGAGCTGTTTTTT. Translated, it gives CASSLARDTGELFF.

This clonotype was seen at least ten times. The chain carries TRBV28 and TRBJ2-1, with TRBD1 as a possible D gene (6 bases). V was trimmed by 5 bases and J by 2 bases, leaving 13 bases between them. The CDR3 length is 15 residues. The germline V gene encodes CDR1 MDHEN and CDR2 SYDVKM. As DNA, the CDR3 is TGTGCCAGCAGTCCCGGGACACGGACCTACAATGAGCAGTTCTTC. Translating it yields CASSPGTRTYNEQFF.

This clonotype showed up many times. This chain uses TRBV20-1 with TRBJ2-5; 7 bases agree with TRBD2. The CDR3 loop spans 16 amino acids. Per germline, CDR1 DFQATT and CDR2 SNEGSKA (reference sequence). V dropped 5 bases and J dropped 4; count of bases not matched to a gene: 16. The CDR3 nucleotides read TGCAGTGCTCCCCGGGGTAGCGGGCTGGGGCGAGAGACCCAGTACTTC. It specifies CSAPRGSGLGRETQYF.

This sequence joins TRBV3-1 and TRBJ2-7, with 7 bases lining up with TRBD1. Germline CDR1 reads LGHDT; CDR2 reads YNNKEL (reference sequence). The CDR3 spans 12 residues. With V trimmed by 7 bases and J by 5 bases, 5 bases remained unmatched. The CDR3 protein is CASIPTGDEQYF. CDR3 bases: TGTGCCAGCATCCCTACAGGGGACGAGCAGTACTTC.

This clonotype was seen many times. The CDR3, as DNA: TGTGCCAGCAGCGTGGGACAGACTTTCGAGCAGTACTTC. Protein: CASSVGQTFEQYF. The V and J genes are TRBV7-9 and TRBJ2-7, with 7 bases that match TRBD1. Germline CDR1 and CDR2: SEHNR and FQNEAQ (reference sequence). The CDR3 contains 13 residues. Germline trimming cut 5 bases from V and 6 bases from J; bases unmatched to any gene: 7.

This clonotype was picked up many times. V gene TRBV10-3 combines with J gene TRBJ1-2; D gene uncertain. CDR3 length: 13 residues. In germline, CDR1 is ENHRY, CDR2 SYGVKD. Trimming took off 2 bases at V and 2 bases at J, with 6 bases between the two ends. In DNA form, the CDR3 reads TGTGCCATCAGTGAGGGGTCGAACTATGGCTACACCTTC. Its protein product is CAISEGSNYGYTF.

This clonotype showed up many times. The chain uses TRBV6-5 and TRBJ2-3, with D maybe TRBD2 (6 bases). The V and J ends lost 2 bases and 2 bases respectively, with 20 bases between them. The length of the CDR3 is 18 residues. Germline lookup yields CDR1 MNHEY and CDR2 SVGAGI. Here the CDR3 reads CASSYPSRASEYTDTQYF. DNA for the CDR3: TGTGCCAGCAGTTACCCCAGCCGGGCTAGCGAATACACAGATACGCAGTATTTT.